This paragraph reports one TCR beta chain. Its antigen is still unknown. Sequencing used immunoSEQ multiplex PCR; TCRdb keeps in-frame clones, though not all of them. Of about 380,000 clones in the sample, just over 95% were seen once. This specimen comes from a study of shared clonotypes between healthy human individuals. Study-level results: Rarefaction showed that sequencing of sorted subsets was incomplete (despite large depth). The represented genetic and exposure-history diversity was limited by the small number of donors.

Donors had no recently reported acute infections or vaccinations and were HIV-negative. The CDR3 is 14 amino acids. V was pared by 1 base and J by 6 bases, with 13 bases between. Germline V gene data show CDR1 as MNHEY and CDR2 as SMNVEV (reference sequence). V usage is TRBV27 and J usage is TRBJ2-7; D may be TRBD1 (6 bases). The sequence was obtained from a man younger than 45 in good health. The sequencing input was memory CD8+ T cells sorted from blood. Subset in this sample: CD45RO+ cells pooled with CCR7-negative TemRA cells. The CDR3 sequence: CASSLWVQGSEQYF. DNA for the CDR3: TGTGCCAGCAGTTTATGGGTACAGGGTAGCGAGCAGTACTTC.